These 26 T cell receptor beta chains were sequenced from one sample in a study of T cells in Graves' hyperthyroidism and ophthalmopathy. Amplification targeted TCR beta CDR3 regions from RNA transcripts. The study used the HTBI primer set for a first-round RT-PCR of the TCR CDR3. MiXCR, applied by TCRdb to the multiplex PCR reads, yields one record per CDR3 protein. The repertoire holds about 350,000 distinct CDR3 sequences, with over 11% as singletons. Sequencing used blood. The receptors stem from a woman in her 30s with Graves' hyperthyroidism.

This clonotype was counted ten times or more. The rearrangement links TRBV12-3 or TRBV12-4 to TRBJ2-2, with unresolved D. The CDR3 spans 12 residues. Between the trimmed V and J ends, which lost 8 bases and 6 bases, there was a span of 10 bases. Here the CDR3 DNA reads TGTGCCAGCTGTCCAGGATCCGGGGAGCTGTTTTTT. As protein: CASCPGSGELFF.

The V and J genes are TRBV7-9 and TRBJ1-2; D is perhaps TRBD1 (5 bases). The CDR3 has 13 residues. V shed 5 bases and J shed 5 bases, with 12 bases lying between them. Germline CDR1 SEHNR, CDR2 FQNEAQ (reference sequence). CDR3 nucleotide sequence: TGTGCCAGCAGCCCCCAGGGATTTTATGGCTACACCTTC. It is translated as CASSPQGFYGYTF.

This clonotype was seen at least ten times. The chain joins TRBV28 to TRBJ2-7; D is unresolved. The CDR3 loop spans 13 amino acids. V was clipped by 3 bases and J by 3 bases, with 9 bases between them. The germline gives CDR1 MDHEN, CDR2 SYDVKM. The CDR3 nucleotides are TGTGCCAGCAGTTTCCTCTGGAGCTACGAGCAGTACTTC. This translates into CASSFLWSYEQYF.

This clonotype was observed many times. The rearrangement joins TRBV2 to TRBJ2-1, with a possible D match to TRBD1 (6 bases). The CDR3 contains 14 residues. Deletions cut 4 bases from V and 5 bases from J, with 12 bases between. Germline CDR1 is SNHLY and CDR2 is FYNNEI. The CDR3 protein is CASSAERTDNEQFF. In DNA, the CDR3 is TGTGCCAGCAGTGCTGAAAGGACAGACAATGAGCAGTTCTTC. Full variable domain (rest looked up from reference TRBV2 and TRBJ2-1): EPEVTQTPSHQVTQMGQEVILRCVPISNHLYFYWYRQILGQKVEFLVSFYNNEISEKSEIFDDQFSVERPDGSNFTLKIRSTKLEDSAMYFCASSAERTDNEQFFGPGTRLTVL.

The V gene is TRBV5-5, the J gene TRBJ1-5; D is undetermined. CDR3 length equals 15 residues. Trimming left V 0 bases short and J 3 bases short, with 10 bases between. Per the germline V gene, CDR1 is SGHKS and CDR2 is YYEKEE (reference sequence). CDR3 sequence: CASSLVVGLNQPQHF. For the CDR3, the DNA is TGTGCCAGCAGCTTGGTGGTAGGGCTCAATCAGCCCCAGCATTTT.

The rearrangement links TRBV29-1 to TRBJ2-3, with TRBD1 as a possible D gene (5 bases). The CDR3 covers 13 residues. Trimming shortened V by 4 bases and J by 4 bases, and 12 bases separated the two germline ends. Per germline, CDR1 SQVTM and CDR2 ANQGSEA. This chain's CDR3 is CSVAGFSADTQYF. Written as DNA, the CDR3 is TGCAGCGTTGCAGGGTTTAGTGCAGATACGCAGTATTTT.

This clonotype was counted between two and nine times. J is TRBJ1-5 and V is TRBV19; possibly TRBD1 for D (5 bases). The V gene lost 7 bases and the J gene lost 5 bases, with 15 bases spanning the gap. Germline CDR1 LNHDA, CDR2 SQIVND (reference sequence). This CDR3 region has 14 residues. The CDR3 region is CASNLGGDYQPQHF. In nucleotides, the CDR3 is TGTGCCAGTAACCTAGGAGGGGACTATCAGCCCCAGCATTTT.

This clonotype appeared many times. This sequence joins TRBV6-2 or TRBV6-3 and TRBJ2-5; 7 positions agree with TRBD1. This CDR3 has 15 amino acids. The V segment lost 0 bases and the J segment 5 bases; nucleotides outside the gene matches: 6. Germline V CDR1 and CDR2: MNHEY, SVGEGT. CDR3 bases: TGTGCCAGCAGTTACTCGGGACAGTCCTCGGAGACCCAGTACTTC. It translates to CASSYSGQSSETQYF.

In its sample, this clonotype was seen many times. The chain uses TRBV7-2 and TRBJ2-3; D unclear. This CDR3 spans 12 amino acids. Between the trimmed V and J ends, which lost 3 bases and 6 bases, there was a span of 7 bases. Germline CDR1 SGHTA, CDR2 FQGNSA. This chain's CDR3 is CASSFHQDTQYF. DNA of the CDR3: TGTGCCAGCAGCTTCCATCAGGATACGCAGTATTTT.

In its sample, this clonotype was seen many times. This chain links TRBV24-1 with TRBJ2-3; TRBD2 matches at 9 bases. J gave up 4 bases and V 4 bases, and 8 bases lay outside the gene matches. The CDR3 length is 16 residues. CDR1 is KGHDR and CDR2 is SFDVKD in the germline V gene. CDR3 sequence (DNA): TGTGCCACCAGTGACGCTAGCGGGAAGCTCGCAGATACGCAGTATTTT. Translating gives CATSDASGKLADTQYF.

This clonotype was detected a few times. The chain carries TRBV7-9 and TRBJ2-5; TRBD2 matches at 10 bases. Unmatched junction bases numbered 12, after V lost 3 bases and J lost 5 bases. The V gene's germline CDR1 is SEHNR and CDR2 FQNEAQ (reference sequence). The CDR3 loop spans 17 amino acids. The CDR3 spells CASSFREAGGPTETQYF. Written as DNA, the CDR3 is TGTGCCAGCAGCTTTCGGGAAGCGGGAGGGCCCACTGAGACCCAGTACTTC. The variable domain in full, with the rest retrieved from reference TRBV7-9 and TRBJ2-5, is DTGVSQNPRHKITKRGQNVTFRCDPISEHNRLYWYRQTLGQGPEFLTYFQNEAQLEKSRLLSDRFSAERPKGSFSTLEIQRTEQGDSAMYLCASSFREAGGPTETQYFGPGTRLLVL.

The V and J genes are TRBV7-2 and TRBJ2-4; TRBD1 aligns across 9 bases. The V gene's germline CDR1 is SGHTA and CDR2 FQGNSA. This CDR3 has 18 residues. The V and J ends lost 4 bases and 0 bases, in that order; junction bases with no gene match: 10. The CDR3 DNA reads TGTGCCAGCAGCTCCCCGGGACAGGGCGTTATAGCCAAAAACATTCAGTACTTC. As protein: CASSSPGQGVIAKNIQYF.

The chain links TRBV19 to TRBJ2-7, with 7 bases fitting TRBD2. Germline V lookup: CDR1 LNHDA, CDR2 SQIVND (reference sequence). V trimming: 2 bases; J trimming: 2 bases; junction bases outside the gene matches: 12. The CDR3 consists of 17 residues. CDR3 sequence: CASSISPGGRPPYEQYF. In DNA form, the CDR3 reads TGTGCCAGTAGTATAAGCCCGGGCGGGAGACCCCCCTACGAGCAGTACTTC.

This clonotype was picked up many times. The chain carries TRBV20-1 and TRBJ2-1, with unresolved D. The germline CDR1 and CDR2 sequences are DFQATT and SNEGSKA (reference sequence). The CDR3 totals 15 residues. V was shortened by 1 base and J by 0 bases, with 10 bases between the two germline ends. In DNA form, the CDR3 reads TGCAGTGCTAGAGGGGTGGCGCTCTCCTACAATGAGCAGTTCTTC. Translating gives CSARGVALSYNEQFF.

The table lists this clonotype with a few counts. This chain connects TRBV13 to TRBJ2-1; D is perhaps TRBD1 or TRBD2 (5 bases each). Trimming removed 5 bases from V and 8 bases from J, with 19 bases in between. From germline, CDR1 is PRHDT and CDR2 FYEKMQ (reference sequence). CDR3 length equals 15 residues. The DNA of the CDR3 is TGTGCCAGCAGCAACTGGGGGACCTCCGGGCATGAGCAGTTCTTC. Its protein product is CASSNWGTSGHEQFF. The entire variable domain, with the rest obtained from reference TRBV13 and TRBJ2-1, is as follows: AAGVIQSPRHLIKEKRETATLKCYPIPRHDTVYWYQQGPGQDPQFLISFYEKMQSDKGSIPDRFSAQQFSDYHSELNMSSLELGDSALYFCASSNWGTSGHEQFFGPGTRLTVL.

A note on this clonotype: With a much larger clone just one base away, this may be a read error. This sequence joins TRBV20-1 and TRBJ2-7; D remains ambiguous. V was clipped by 7 bases and J by 2 bases, with 12 bases between them. The CDR3 totals 12 residues. CDR1 and CDR2 from the germline V gene are DFQATT and SNEGSKA (reference sequence). The CDR3 reads CSVPVSAYEQYF. The CDR3 bases are TGCAGTGTCCCCGTTTCAGCCTACGAGCAGTACTTC.

The chain is built from TRBV20-1 and TRBJ1-5; a possible D gene is TRBD1 (5 bases). Germline values: CDR1 DFQATT, CDR2 SNEGSKA (reference sequence). The CDR3 sequence is 13 residues long. Between the trimmed V and J ends, which lost 8 bases and 2 bases, there was a span of 13 bases. CDR3 coding DNA: TGCAGTATCCTTGACAGAGGCAATCAGCCCCAGCATTTT. Protein product: CSILDRGNQPQHF.

This clonotype was recorded a few times. The J gene is TRBJ2-3, the V gene TRBV12-3 or TRBV12-4; perhaps D is TRBD1 or TRBD2 (6 bases each). V shed 6 bases and J shed 1 base, with 17 bases lying between them. The CDR3 consists of 16 residues. The CDR3 bases are TGTGCCAGCAGCCCACCATTCGGGGGCCGCACAGATACGCAGTATTTT. Its translation: CASSPPFGGRTDTQYF.

This clonotype was observed a handful of times. The gene calls are TRBV28 and TRBJ2-2, with 7 bases matching TRBD1. Trimming removed 10 bases from V and 0 bases from J; junction bases left unmatched: 8. This CDR3 comprises 15 residues. Germline V gives CDR1 MDHEN, CDR2 SYDVKM. The CDR3 loop is CANIGTDANTGELFF. The DNA of the CDR3 is TGTGCCAACATCGGGACAGACGCGAACACCGGGGAGCTGTTTTTT.

V usage is TRBV5-1 and J usage is TRBJ1-1; D not certain. The CDR3 is made up of 11 amino acids. Germline V gives CDR1 SGHRS, CDR2 YFSETQ. V shed 7 bases and J shed 1 base, with 5 bases lying between them. The CDR3 region is CASRWNTEAFF. Here the CDR3 DNA reads TGCGCCAGCCGCTGGAACACTGAAGCTTTCTTT. Full variable domain (rest looked up from reference TRBV5-1 and TRBJ1-1): KAGVTQTPRYLIKTRGQQVTLSCSPISGHRSVSWYQQTPGQGLQFLFEYFSETQRNKGNFPGRFSGRQFSNSRSEMNVSTLELGDSALYLCASRWNTEAFFGQGTRLTVV.

As regards this clonotype: The germline gene is not matched at one end of the junction; a read error may be the cause. CDR3 coding DNA: TGTGCCAGCAGCCAAGCCGGGGCCATCGTCCTGACTTTC. It encodes CASSQAGAIVLTF. This chain joins TRBV13 and TRBJ2-6; either TRBD1 or TRBD2 may fit D (5 bases each). The CDR3 is 13 residues long. The V gene's germline CDR1 is PRHDT and CDR2 FYEKMQ (reference sequence).

This clonotype occurred many times. The chain links TRBV28 to TRBJ1-2; D remains ambiguous. The CDR3 spans 11 residues. From germline, CDR1 is MDHEN and CDR2 SYDVKM. The CDR3 loop is CGVAMGYGYTF. In DNA, the CDR3 is TGTGGGGTGGCTATGGGCTATGGCTACACCTTC.

This clonotype was counted at least ten times. The chain has TRBV2 and TRBJ2-5, with unresolved D. This CDR3 spans 14 amino acids. Germline CDR1 reads SNHLY; CDR2 reads FYNNEI. The germline V and J ends were trimmed by 5 bases and 3 bases, with 13 bases remaining between them. This chain's CDR3 is CASSRPRPEETQYF. CDR3 bases: TGTGCCAGCAGTCGACCTAGACCGGAAGAGACCCAGTACTTC.

A remark on this clonotype: A read error is possible here, since a much larger clone lies one base away. V usage is TRBV7-2 and J usage is TRBJ2-5, with 9 positions matching TRBD2. The germline V gene encodes CDR1 SGHTA and CDR2 FQGNSA. The CDR3 consists of 16 residues. The CDR3 DNA is TGTGTCAGCAGCTTAGGTAGTAGCGGGAGTCAGGAGACCCAGTACTTC. Its protein product is CVSSLGSSGSQETQYF.

This clonotype was found a few times. This chain uses TRBV5-1 with TRBJ2-3; D is undetermined. CDR3 length: 14 amino acids. Trimming left V 0 bases short and J 0 bases short, with 5 bases between. In germline, CDR1 is SGHRS, CDR2 YFSETQ. The CDR3 region has the DNA TGCGCCAGCAGCTTGGCCCATAGCACAGATACGCAGTATTTT. It encodes CASSLAHSTDTQYF.

This clonotype was found many times. The chain carries TRBV24-1 and TRBJ1-1; 8 bases are shared with TRBD1. Germline V gene sequence: CDR1 KGHDR, CDR2 SFDVKD. This CDR3 has 15 amino acids. The V gene end was trimmed by 7 bases and the J gene end by 0 bases; junction bases not matched to a gene: 6. CDR3 loop: CATSNTGGLNTEAFF. As DNA, the CDR3 is TGTGCCACCAGCAACACAGGGGGATTGAACACTGAAGCTTTCTTT.